The source of this T cell receptor beta chain is a study of cytomegalovirus exposure and HLA in healthy donors. Overall study findings and caveats: An analysis done earlier found most TCR beta V segments productive about 87% or about 30% of the time.

The primer mix had 60 Vbeta and 13 Jbeta primers. Libraries were prepared by immunoSEQ multiplex PCR; TCRdb keeps only in-frame clonotypes and omits some of them. The sample lists about 88,000 clones, 69% occurring once. Donors likely had unrecorded immune exposures despite being nominally healthy when sampled. The CDR3 spans 15 residues. The V segment lost 1 base and the J segment 6 bases; nucleotides outside the gene matches: 6. Germline lookup yields CDR1 SGHVS and CDR2 FNYEAQ. In the case of this clone: The antigen is unknown.

This TCR came from a man aged 50-59 years in good health and CMV-seronegative. The V gene is TRBV7-6, the J gene TRBJ2-3, with TRBD1 matching 8 bases. Source material: PBMCs. The CDR3 region has the DNA TGTGCCAGCAGCTTAGGTTCAGGGGGCGGCGATACGCAGTATTTT. Amino acid sequence: CASSLGSGGGDTQYF.